This paragraph reports one T cell receptor beta chain. Its target is not known. This entry belongs to a study of shared clonotypes between healthy human individuals. Findings and caveats of the study: What naive subsets generally showed was a larger estimated richness than memory subsets showed. Some clonotypes were shared by all four sorted-subset donors, while others were not shared. The non-shared ones had lower generation probabilities than the shared ones. Four donors held about 5.1% of naive CD4 clonotypes in common.

The method was immunoSEQ multiplex PCR; TCRdb's version includes in-frame clones alone and lacks a portion of them. The sample carries some 1,900,000 clones, about 95% recorded once. V was clipped by 1 base and J by 3 bases, with 11 bases between them. The germline gives CDR1 SGHDT, CDR2 YYEEEE. This CDR3 contains 15 residues. Only CD45RO-negative cells positively selected for CCR7 counted as naive CD8 cells, so terminally differentiated effector memory CD45RA+ cells were excluded. All donors were healthy HIV-negative adults lacking recent acute infections or vaccinations. The TCR was taken from a young man in good health. The rearrangement links TRBV5-6 to TRBJ2-1; either TRBD1 or TRBD2 may fit D (6 bases each). Input material: naive CD8+ T cells sorted from blood. CDR3 DNA: TGTGCCAGCAGCTTGTGGGGGGACATCTACAATGAGCAGTTCTTC. Amino acids: CASSLWGDIYNEQFF.